A single sample gave rise to the 5 T cell receptor beta chains below, sequenced in a study of cytomegalovirus exposure and HLA in healthy donors (dated by TCRdb to 2016 to 2017). To prepare the library, the immunoSEQ multiplex PCR assay was applied. A mixture of 60 forward primers for TCR Vbeta segments and 13 reverse primers for TCR Jbeta segments was used in the multiplex PCR. Sourced from immuneACCESS, this table was stored by TCRdb with only in-frame sequences that have V and J called. A share of the clones is absent; for the studies checked, an unresolved V gene accounts for under half, and the remainder has no known explanation. This sample lists roughly 110,000 clones; approximately 76% were detected once. Roughly 2% of the sample is in the top ten clones. Specimen: PBMCs. The receptors were gathered from a man between 18 and 35 years old in good health and CMV-seronegative.

V and J are TRBV7-2 and TRBJ2-7, with D possibly matching TRBD1 (6 bases). CDR3 size: 19 residues. The V gene lost 2 bases and the J gene lost 4 bases, with 27 bases spanning the gap. Germline CDR1 is SGHTA and CDR2 is FQGNSA. The CDR3 nucleotides are TGTGCCAGCAGCTTATCCTTAAATAAGTTTTTTACAGGGCTTTACGAGCAGTACTTC. Translated, it gives CASSLSLNKFFTGLYEQYF.

This chain uses TRBV29-1 with TRBJ2-5; TRBD1 agrees at 8 bases. The CDR3 is 12 amino acids. Germline V CDR1 and CDR2: SQVTM, ANQGSEA. J lost 0 bases, V lost 6 bases, and 0 bases had no gene match. The CDR3 loop reads CSVDRDQETQYF. CDR3 DNA: TGCAGCGTGGACAGGGACCAAGAGACCCAGTACTTC.

The chain combines TRBV27 with TRBJ2-7; 7 bases fit TRBD2. The CDR3 is 13 amino acids. Germline V gene data show CDR1 as MNHEY and CDR2 as SMNVEV (reference sequence). V shed 2 bases, J shed 4 bases, and the junction held 2 bases outside the gene matches. The CDR3 sequence is CASSLGGGYEQYF. CDR3 DNA sequence: TGTGCCAGCAGTTTAGGGGGGGGGTACGAGCAGTACTTC.

CDR3 region: CASSPTGAAGTDTQYF. CDR3 DNA sequence: TGTGCCAGCAGCCCGACAGGGGCCGCTGGCACAGATACGCAGTATTTT. The chain has TRBV7-3 and TRBJ2-3; 8 nucleotides agree with TRBD1. V shed 5 bases and J 1 base; nucleotides not matched to a gene: 8. Per the germline V gene, CDR1 is SGHTA and CDR2 is FQGTGA. This CDR3 has 16 amino acids.

The rearrangement links TRBV7-8 to TRBJ2-1; 14 positions agree with TRBD2. This CDR3 comprises 16 residues. Germline loops: CDR1 SGHVS, CDR2 FQNEAQ. J gave up 9 bases and V 3 bases, and 7 bases lay outside the gene matches. CDR3 nucleotides: TGTGCCAGCAGCTTCGCGGGACTAGCGGGGGTCGGTGAGCAGTTCTTC. This sequence encodes CASSFAGLAGVGEQFF.